A single sample gave rise to the 26 T cell receptor beta chains below, sequenced in a study of blood T cell repertoires in COVID-19. Produced via immunoSEQ multiplex PCR; TCRdb's table is partial and in-frame only. The profile shows 70,000 to 75,000 clones, about 88% of them singletons. The sequencing input was peripheral blood. The receptors here all came from a human donor in a cohort sampled during active COVID-19.

The genes are TRBV5-4 and TRBJ1-2; tentatively, D is TRBD1 (6 bases). Germline V gives CDR1 SGHNT, CDR2 YYREEE (reference sequence). The CDR3 spans 12 residues. Trimming removed 1 base from V and 9 bases from J, with 10 bases in between. The CDR3 sequence: CASSLQGMSYTF. CDR3 DNA sequence: TGTGCCAGCAGCTTGCAGGGGATGAGCTACACCTTC.

This clone was picked up one time. The V and J genes are TRBV9 and TRBJ1-2; D is perhaps TRBD1 (5 bases). Trimming shortened V by 0 bases and J by 6 bases, and 15 bases separated the two germline ends. Germline lookup yields CDR1 SGDLS and CDR2 YYNGEE. The CDR3 totals 15 residues. The CDR3 region is CASSVEVQGRNGYTF. CDR3 nucleotides: TGTGCCAGCAGCGTAGAGGTCCAGGGAAGAAATGGCTACACCTTC.

This rearrangement joins TRBV5-1 to TRBJ2-1, with TRBD1 matching 7 bases. Germline CDR1 is SGHRS and CDR2 is YFSETQ. This CDR3 has 16 amino acids. With 0 bases clipped from V and 0 bases from J, the junction kept 3 bases outside the gene matches. The CDR3 coding sequence is TGCGCCAGCAGCTTGGCCGGGACAGCCTCCTACAATGAGCAGTTCTTC. This encodes CASSLAGTASYNEQFF.

The chain recombines TRBV30 with TRBJ1-4, with a tentative D call TRBD1 (5 bases). The V gene's germline CDR1 is GTSNPN and CDR2 SVGIG (reference sequence). The CDR3 runs to 14 residues. V lost 3 bases, J lost 7 bases, and 15 bases lay in between. The CDR3 nucleotides are TGTGCCTGGAGCCCGACGGGGAGGGGTGAAAAACTGTTTTTT. It encodes CAWSPTGRGEKLFF.

The chain uses TRBV5-1 and TRBJ2-1; D is perhaps TRBD1 (5 bases). The CDR3 has 16 amino acids. From germline, CDR1 is SGHRS and CDR2 YFSETQ. Trimming took 2 bases from V and 4 from J, leaving 16 bases between them. This chain's CDR3 is CASSLGRAAEYNEQFF. In DNA form, the CDR3 reads TGCGCCAGCAGCTTAGGCAGGGCGGCAGAATACAATGAGCAGTTCTTC.

The chain combines TRBV30 with TRBJ1-1; 8 nucleotides match TRBD1. CDR3 length: 11 residues. V lost 8 bases, J lost 11 bases, and 10 bases stayed unmatched. Germline values: CDR1 GTSNPN, CDR2 SVGIG (reference sequence). The CDR3 DNA reads as TGTGCCCGAGGACAGGGCGCCGTGGCTTTCTTT. This gives the protein CARGQGAVAFF.

The rearrangement joins TRBV30 to TRBJ1-1; D is possibly TRBD1 (5 bases). CDR1 and CDR2 (germline): GTSNPN, SVGIG (reference sequence). CDR3 length equals 16 residues. V lost 3 bases and J 0 bases, leaving 17 bases between the germline ends. CDR3 amino acids: CAWRETYRRLNTEAFF. The CDR3 nucleotides read TGTGCCTGGAGAGAAACCTACAGGCGCTTGAACACTGAAGCTTTCTTT.

This chain uses TRBV30 with TRBJ2-3; 9 positions agree with TRBD2. The CDR3 spans 16 residues. V lost 0 bases to trimming and J lost 2 bases; unmatched junction nucleotides: 6. Germline values: CDR1 GTSNPN, CDR2 SVGIG (reference sequence). As DNA, the CDR3 is TGTGCCTGGAGTGTATTTAGCGGGGGATACACAGATACGCAGTATTTT. Amino acid sequence: CAWSVFSGGYTDTQYF.

The chain has TRBV28 and TRBJ1-6; weak D call: TRBD1 (5 bases). The CDR3 covers 16 residues. Deletions cut 7 bases from V and 9 bases from J, with 22 bases between. The germline V gene encodes CDR1 MDHEN and CDR2 SYDVKM. In nucleotides, the CDR3 is TGTGCCAGCATGAGAAGGCAGGGCGGTGTAGGTTCACCCCTCCACTTT. As protein: CASMRRQGGVGSPLHF.

The gene calls are TRBV12-5 and TRBJ2-3; possibly TRBD1 for D (6 bases). This CDR3 comprises 18 residues. The ends were cut back, 1 base at V and 4 bases at J, with 21 bases in the middle. Germline V gene data show CDR1 as LGHNT and CDR2 as FRNRAP. The CDR3 region has the DNA TGTGCTAGTGGTTTGGCCTCACAGGGCTCCTTTTCATCAGATACGCAGTATTTT. Protein sequence: CASGLASQGSFSSDTQYF.

V usage is TRBV7-2 and J usage is TRBJ2-3; D gene unclear. Germline V gives CDR1 SGHTA, CDR2 FQGNSA. There are 14 residues in the CDR3. V shed 5 bases and J shed 3 bases, with 12 bases lying between them. The CDR3 DNA reads TGTGCCAGCAGCCCCAACGGTGATACAGATACGCAGTATTTT. Protein sequence: CASSPNGDTDTQYF.

The J gene is TRBJ2-5, the V gene TRBV11-2; 8 nucleotides align to TRBD2. The CDR3 has 16 amino acids. Germline V gene lookup returns CDR1 SGHAT and CDR2 FQNNGV. V was clipped by 0 bases and J by 4 bases; unmatched bases: 7. CDR3 sequence reads: CASSLDAGAGGETQYF. The CDR3 region has the DNA TGTGCCAGCAGCTTAGATGCAGGGGCGGGGGGAGAGACCCAGTACTTC.

The V and J genes are TRBV7-2 and TRBJ2-4, with D perhaps TRBD1 (6 bases). V lost 1 base and J 6 bases, leaving 10 bases between the germline ends. The CDR3 loop spans 14 amino acids. CDR1 is SGHTA and CDR2 is FQGNSA in the germline V gene. CDR3 sequence: CASSLGTAGNIQYF. In DNA form, the CDR3 reads TGTGCCAGCAGCTTAGGGACAGCCGGAAACATTCAGTACTTC.

The V and J genes are TRBV9 and TRBJ1-1; no clear D gene. V lost 0 bases, J lost 1 base, and 22 bases lay in between. The CDR3 runs 19 residues. CDR1 is SGDLS, CDR2 YYNGEE, per germline. The CDR3 region is CASSVEAANEWMGNTEAFF. CDR3 DNA sequence: TGTGCCAGCAGCGTAGAAGCGGCTAACGAGTGGATGGGGAACACTGAAGCTTTCTTT.

The chain couples TRBV6-5 to TRBJ1-2; 7 bases are a match to TRBD1. This CDR3 is built from 14 residues. V gave up 6 bases and J gave up 6 bases; unmatched junction bases: 10. Germline loops: CDR1 MNHEY, CDR2 SVGAGI. The DNA of the CDR3 is TGTGCCAGCAGGCCGGGACAGTACGAGAATGGCTACACCTTC. This codes for CASRPGQYENGYTF.

The V call is TRBV5-4, the J call TRBJ2-7; D gene unclear. This CDR3 contains 14 residues. Trimming pared 0 bases from V and 1 base from J, leaving 8 bases between. The germline CDR1 and CDR2 sequences are SGHNT and YYREEE (reference sequence). CDR3 in amino acids: CASSLDSTSYEQYF. CDR3 coding DNA: TGTGCCAGCAGCTTGGACAGCACTTCCTACGAGCAGTACTTC.

This clone was detected a few times. This rearrangement joins TRBV11-3 to TRBJ2-2; 14 bases fit TRBD2. The CDR3 consists of 17 residues. V was pared by 5 bases and J by 5 bases, with 7 bases of the junction left unmatched. Per the germline V gene, CDR1 is SGHNT and CDR2 is YENEEA. As DNA, the CDR3 is TGTGCCAGCAGCGCGGGACTAGCGGGAGTAGGGACCGGGGAGCTGTTTTTT. Translating gives CASSAGLAGVGTGELFF.

V and J are TRBV1 and TRBJ2-3; TRBD2 is the table's D call and was not checked against the DNA. TRBV1 is a recognized pseudogene. The CDR3 totals 23 residues. Here the CDR3 DNA reads TGCACCAGCAGCCCAGGATGTTACTGTGGTGGGGCTGGCGGGAGAATAGGCGCAGATACGCAGTATTTT. It encodes CTSSPGCYCGGAGGRIGADTQYF.

J is TRBJ2-5 and V is TRBV3-1 (or the pseudogene TRBV3-2), with D possibly being TRBD2 (6 bases). V lost 1 base and J lost 4, with 19 bases in between. The CDR3 spans 17 residues. Germline V gene sequence: CDR1 LGHDT, CDR2 YNNKEL (reference sequence). This chain's CDR3 is CASSQGAVGGLGETQYF. For the CDR3, the DNA is TGTGCCAGCAGCCAAGGGGCCGTTGGAGGGTTGGGAGAGACCCAGTACTTC.

This chain uses TRBV29-1 with TRBJ1-1; 11 bases line up with TRBD1. V was clipped by 7 bases and J by 0 bases; unmatched bases: 4. CDR3 size: 14 residues. Per germline, CDR1 SQVTM and CDR2 ANQGSEA. The CDR3: CSGGTGGMNTEAFF. The CDR3 coding sequence is TGCAGCGGGGGGACAGGGGGTATGAACACTGAAGCTTTCTTT.

The J gene is TRBJ2-1, the V gene TRBV18; D may be TRBD2 (6 bases). CDR1 and CDR2 from the germline V gene are KGHSH and LQKENI. The CDR3 runs to 15 residues. V was clipped by 0 bases and J by 5 bases, with 11 bases between them. CDR3 residues: CASSPPSGGDNEQFF. The CDR3 nucleotides read TGTGCCAGCTCACCACCTAGCGGAGGGGACAATGAGCAGTTCTTC.

V is TRBV30 and J is TRBJ1-1; 11 bases are a match to TRBD1. This CDR3 is 15 amino acids long. The V and J ends lost 5 bases and 3 bases, in that order; junction bases with no gene match: 8. CDR1 and CDR2 (germline): GTSNPN, SVGIG (reference sequence). The CDR3 DNA reads TGTGCCTGGGGACAGGGGGCAAATTGGGACACTGAAGCTTTCTTT. Encoded protein: CAWGQGANWDTEAFF.

The rearrangement uses TRBV6-6 and TRBJ1-2, with 9 nucleotides matching TRBD1. The CDR3 totals 16 residues. From germline, CDR1 is MNHNY and CDR2 SVGAGI (reference sequence). V was clipped by 7 bases and J by 2 bases; unmatched bases: 11. CDR3 sequence: CASTAGTGFINYGYTF. The CDR3 DNA follows: TGTGCCAGCACCGCCGGGACAGGGTTCATCAACTATGGCTACACCTTC.

CDR3 amino acids: CASSSGMNTEAFF. Here the CDR3 DNA reads TGTGCCAGCTCCAGCGGGATGAACACTGAAGCTTTCTTT. The gene calls are TRBV3-1 (or the pseudogene TRBV3-2) and TRBJ1-1; D unresolved. Germline loops: CDR1 LGHDT, CDR2 YNNKEL (reference sequence). The CDR3 is 13 amino acids. Trimming removed 8 bases at V and 0 bases at J, with 10 bases between.

The chain carries TRBV6-6 and TRBJ2-3; 9 nucleotides agree with TRBD1. Per the germline V gene, CDR1 is MNHNY and CDR2 is SVGAGI (reference sequence). With V trimmed by 6 bases and J by 0 bases, 7 bases remained unmatched. CDR3 length: 16 amino acids. CDR3 bases: TGTGCCAGCAGGAGGGGACAGGGTGGGAGCACAGATACGCAGTATTTT. Translation gives CASRRGQGGSTDTQYF.

The V gene is TRBV5-1, the J gene TRBJ2-7; 8 bases map to TRBD1. V was pared by 4 bases and J by 6 bases, with 9 bases of the junction left unmatched. The CDR3 has 14 amino acids. CDR1 SGHRS and CDR2 YFSETQ come from the germline V gene. The DNA of the CDR3 is TGCGCCAGCAGCCCATGGACAGGGAGCGGCGAGCAGTACTTC. It encodes CASSPWTGSGEQYF. Full variable domain (remainder filled in from reference TRBV5-1 and TRBJ2-7): KAGVTQTPRYLIKTRGQQVTLSCSPISGHRSVSWYQQTPGQGLQFLFEYFSETQRNKGNFPGRFSGRQFSNSRSEMNVSTLELGDSALYLCASSPWTGSGEQYFGPGTRLTVT.